The next 14 T cell receptor beta chains were all read from a single sample in a study of blood T cell repertoires in COVID-19. TCRdb's copy holds only in-frame clones and misses some; the assay was immunoSEQ multiplex PCR. The sample records roughly 100,000 clones, approximately 89% being singletons. Sequencing used peripheral blood. The receptor source for this set is a woman older than 75 in a cohort sampled during active COVID-19.

In this sample, this clone turned up once. The junction departs from germline at one end; a sequencing error may be responsible. V usage is TRBV7-7 and J usage is TRBJ2-5; the D is unclear. This CDR3 spans 14 amino acids. Germline V CDR1 and CDR2: SSHAT, FNYEAQ (reference sequence). The CDR3 spells CASSPFPPQETQYF. CDR3 coding DNA: TGTGCTAGCAGCCCCTTTCCTCCTCAAGAGACCCAGTACTTC.

The chain carries TRBV4-2 and TRBJ2-4; D might be TRBD1 (6 bases). The CDR3 covers 17 residues. Per germline, CDR1 LGHNA and CDR2 YNFKEQ. Trimming left V 0 bases short and J 3 bases short, with 15 bases between. The CDR3 DNA is TGTGCCAGCAGCCAAGAAGGCAGGGGAGTCGGCAAAAACATTCAGTACTTC. Translated: CASSQEGRGVGKNIQYF.

This chain connects TRBV28 to TRBJ2-4; 10 bases line up with TRBD2. CDR3 size: 13 residues. Looked up from germline, CDR1 is MDHEN and CDR2 is SYDVKM. With V trimmed by 8 bases and J by 8 bases, 6 bases remained unmatched. The CDR3 bases are TGTGCCAGCGGGGGGCTAGCGGGAGACATTCAGTACTTC. Amino acids: CASGGLAGDIQYF.

The genes are TRBV2 and TRBJ2-5; TRBD1 matches at 9 bases. CDR3 size: 14 residues. Per the germline V gene, CDR1 is SNHLY and CDR2 is FYNNEI. V trimming: 5 bases; J trimming: 4 bases; junction bases outside the gene matches: 5. The CDR3 spells CASSIQGAGETQYF. The CDR3 DNA reads as TGTGCCAGCAGTATACAGGGGGCGGGAGAGACCCAGTACTTC.

The count of this clone is one. The gene calls are TRBV18 and TRBJ2-7; 8 nucleotides agree with TRBD2. V was clipped by 1 base and J by 0 bases; unmatched bases: 11. This CDR3 is built from 18 residues. Germline loops: CDR1 KGHSH, CDR2 LQKENI. The CDR3 sequence: CASSPRVGLAGSSYEQYF. CDR3 DNA sequence: TGTGCCAGCTCACCACGTGTTGGGCTAGCGGGTTCCTCCTACGAGCAGTACTTC.

The gene calls are TRBV19 and TRBJ2-1, with D tentatively TRBD2 (5 bases). V lost 4 bases and J 8 bases, leaving 15 bases between the germline ends. The V gene's germline CDR1 is LNHDA and CDR2 SQIVND (reference sequence). This CDR3 spans 14 amino acids. CDR3 nucleotides: TGTGCCAGTAGTACTATCGCCTTCGGGGATGAGCAGTTCTTC. Amino acid sequence: CASSTIAFGDEQFF.

The chain links TRBV19 to TRBJ1-4; 10 bases align to TRBD1. This CDR3 spans 16 amino acids. V was clipped by 3 bases and J by 8 bases; unmatched bases: 9. CDR1 is LNHDA and CDR2 is SQIVND in the germline V gene (reference sequence). The CDR3 reads CASSIPGDRGREKLFF. CDR3 nucleotide sequence: TGTGCCAGTAGTATCCCGGGGGACAGGGGACGCGAAAAACTGTTTTTT.

The CDR3 here is CASTSSGAGELFF. The CDR3 DNA follows: TGTGCCAGCACCTCTAGCGGCGCCGGGGAGCTGTTTTTT. The rearrangement uses TRBV5-4 and TRBJ2-2; 7 nucleotides line up with TRBD2. CDR3 length: 13 residues. Germline-derived CDR1 and CDR2 are SGHNT and YYREEE (reference sequence). Unmatched junction bases numbered 5, after V lost 6 bases and J lost 6 bases.

V and J are TRBV18 and TRBJ2-3, with 13 bases lining up with TRBD2. J lost 0 bases, V lost 4 bases, and 4 bases had no gene match. Per germline, CDR1 KGHSH and CDR2 LQKENI. This CDR3 has 17 amino acids. The CDR3 region is CASSRGLAGKSTDTQYF. The CDR3 DNA sequence: TGTGCCAGCTCACGGGGACTAGCGGGGAAAAGCACAGATACGCAGTATTTT.

The genes are TRBV6-6 and TRBJ2-2; 8 bases are a match to TRBD2. The CDR3 spans 14 residues. J lost 6 bases, V lost 7 bases, and 7 bases had no gene match. CDR1 and CDR2 from the germline V gene are MNHNY and SVGAGI (reference sequence). This chain's CDR3 is CASTSSGRSGELFF. CDR3 coding DNA: TGTGCCAGCACTTCTAGCGGGCGGTCCGGGGAGCTGTTTTTT.

This clone was seen only a few times. This chain joins TRBV19 and TRBJ1-6; D unresolved. The germline V gene has CDR1 LNHDA and CDR2 SQIVND (reference sequence). Trimming took 1 base from V and 7 from J, leaving 8 bases between them. The CDR3 is 14 amino acids. DNA for the CDR3: TGTGCCAGTAGTATAGCGCAGGCCAATTCACCCCTCCACTTT. Protein sequence: CASSIAQANSPLHF.

The chain uses TRBV23-1 and TRBJ2-1, with D possibly being TRBD2 (7 bases). TRBV23-1 is placed among ORFs of uncertain function. The CDR3 is 14 residues long. Trimming removed 4 bases from V and 9 bases from J, with 16 bases in between. The CDR3 reads CASSPHRGACEQFF. CDR3 in DNA: TGCGCCAGCAGTCCCCATCGGGGGGCATGTGAGCAGTTCTTC.

This chain connects TRBV2 to TRBJ1-2, with 9 bases identical to TRBD1. V shed 6 bases and J 3 bases; nucleotides not matched to a gene: 11. CDR3 length equals 16 residues. Per the germline V gene, CDR1 is SNHLY and CDR2 is FYNNEI. CDR3 loop: CASSYSTGQGYYGYTF. The CDR3 nucleotides read TGTGCCAGCAGCTACAGTACGGGACAGGGTTACTATGGCTACACCTTC.

This chain connects TRBV5-1 to TRBJ1-5, with 7 bases that match TRBD1. The CDR3 is 15 residues long. The germline V gene encodes CDR1 SGHRS and CDR2 YFSETQ. The junction had 8 bases not matched to a gene; V was cut back by 4 bases and J by 4 bases. The CDR3 sequence is CASSVAGTENQPQHF. The CDR3, as DNA: TGCGCCAGCAGCGTGGCCGGGACAGAAAATCAGCCCCAGCATTTT.